This is a list of T cell receptor beta chains from one sample in a study of blood T cell repertoires in COVID-19. Profiling relied on immunoSEQ multiplex PCR, and the TCRdb table lists in-frame clones only, not all of them. The sample consists of about 150,000 clones, more than 65% of them appearing once. The sequencing input was peripheral blood. Receptors were obtained from a woman in her forties or fifties with acute or convalescent COVID-19. Both conserved end residues are part of each CDR3. Each record gives: clone size, D gene, V gene, J gene, CDR3 protein, CDR3 DNA. A D gene is named only where the DNA matches it firmly. For some rows the clone size is stated as once, few or many, or as a class when expanded; others skip it.

once,TRBD1,TRBV5-8,TRBJ2-2,CASSSTGVIGELFF,TGTGCCAGCAGCTCTACAGGGGTCATCGGGGAGCTGTTTTTT
.,.,TRBV19,TRBJ2-1,CANRVRGGSHEQFF,TGTGCCAATCGGGTTCGGGGTGGTTCGCATGAGCAGTTCTTC
once,TRBD1,TRBV5-1,TRBJ2-1,CASSYGTGYGNEQFF,TGCGCCAGCAGCTACGGGACAGGGTACGGCAATGAGCAGTTCTTC
.,TRBD2,TRBV9,TRBJ2-7,CASSPGLAGIGQYF,TGTGCCAGCAGCCCGGGACTAGCGGGGATAGGGCAGTACTTC
.,.,TRBV6-2/TRBV6-3,TRBJ2-2,CASSSYYTGELFF,TGTGCCAGCAGTTCCTATTACACCGGGGAGCTGTTTTTT
.,.,TRBV11-2,TRBJ1-2,CASSRTGLGGYTF,TGTGCCAGCAGCCGTACAGGGTTGGGGGGCTACACCTTC
.,TRBD2,TRBV7-3,TRBJ2-2,CASSTWSGSPELFF,TGTGCCAGCAGCACGTGGAGCGGGAGCCCTGAGCTGTTTTTT
.,TRBD1,TRBV9,TRBJ1-2,CASSVGQGDYGYTF,TGTGCCAGCAGCGTAGGACAGGGGGACTATGGCTACACCTTC
.,.,TRBV7-2,TRBJ1-4,CASSPQSRLGEKLFF,TGTGCCAGCAGCCCCCAATCCCGGCTGGGCGAAAAACTGTTTTTT
.,.,TRBV3-1/TRBV3-2,TRBJ1-6,CASSPAAADSPLHF,TGTGCCAGCAGCCCCGCCGCGGCCGATTCACCCCTCCACTTT
.,.,TRBV5-1,TRBJ1-2,CASSLDTTDNGYTF,TGCGCCAGCAGCTTAGACACAACAGACAATGGCTACACCTTC
.,.,TRBV6-2/TRBV6-3,TRBJ1-1,CASSFGSRAEAFF,TGTGCCAGCAGTTTCGGTAGCCGGGCTGAAGCTTTCTTT
.,TRBD2,TRBV19,TRBJ2-7,CASRASGYYEQYF,TGTGCCAGTAGAGCTAGCGGTTACTACGAGCAGTACTTC
.,.,TRBV28,TRBJ1-1,CASNVEYTEAFF,TGTGCCAGCAATGTGGAGTATACTGAAGCTTTCTTT
.,TRBD1,TRBV15,TRBJ1-3,CATSSRRGQTGNTIYF,TGTGCCACCAGCTCCAGACGGGGACAGACAGGAAACACCATATATTTT
.,TRBD1,TRBV4-1,TRBJ1-2,CASSQDRTGDYGYTF,TGCGCCAGCAGCCAAGATAGGACAGGGGACTATGGCTACACCTTC
.,.,TRBV3-1/TRBV3-2,TRBJ2-3,CASICPGGTDTQYF,TGTGCCAGCATTTGCCCAGGGGGGACAGATACGCAGTATTTT
.,TRBD2,TRBV4-3,TRBJ2-5,CASSQSPRLAGETQYF,TGCGCCAGCAGCCAAAGTCCACGACTAGCGGGAGAGACCCAGTACTTC
.,.,TRBV20-1,TRBJ1-1,CSAKQNTEAFF,TGCAGTGCTAAACAGAACACTGAAGCTTTCTTT
.,.,TRBV4-3,TRBJ2-3,CASSQQVTTGGTDTQYF,TGCGCCAGCAGCCAACAAGTCACAACGGGGGGCACAGATACGCAGTATTTT
.,.,TRBV5-1,TRBJ2-7,CASSPRGSSGDEQYF,TGCGCCAGCAGCCCCCGCGGCTCGTCAGGGGACGAGCAGTACTTC
few,TRBD1,TRBV19,TRBJ1-2,CASSISSGQPAGYGYTF,TGTGCCAGTAGTATTTCCTCGGGACAGCCTGCTGGATATGGCTACACCTTC
.,TRBD1,TRBV3-1/TRBV3-2,TRBJ1-1,CASSGRQGVNTEAFF,TGTGCCAGCAGCGGTCGACAGGGAGTGAACACTGAAGCTTTCTTT
few,TRBD2,TRBV5-1,TRBJ2-1,CASSLGGPGLAGNNEQFF,TGCGCCAGCAGCTTGGGAGGACCCGGACTAGCGGGAAACAATGAGCAGTTCTTC
few,TRBD1,TRBV18,TRBJ2-7,CASSLQGAGTSAEQYF,TGTGCCAGCTCATTACAGGGGGCCGGGACTTCGGCCGAGCAGTACTTC
.,.,TRBV9,TRBJ1-6,CASSVDPDSPLHF,TGTGCCAGCAGCGTAGATCCGGATTCACCCCTCCACTTT
.,.,TRBV25-1,TRBJ1-1,CASSAGYEAFF,TGTGCCAGCAGTGCCGGTTATGAAGCTTTCTTT
once,TRBD1,TRBV15,TRBJ2-7,CATSTRDSPSEQYF,TGTGCCACCAGCACCCGGGACAGTCCCTCCGAGCAGTACTTC
.,TRBD2,TRBV12-3/TRBV12-4,TRBJ2-5,CASSQGLAQYF,TGTGCCAGCAGTCAGGGACTAGCCCAGTACTTC
.,.,TRBV30,TRBJ1-5,CAWSVRRNQPQHF,TGTGCCTGGAGTGTGCGGAGAAATCAGCCCCAGCATTTT
.,TRBD2,TRBV7-9,TRBJ2-7,CASSSPGRGYSYEQYF,TGTGCCAGCAGCTCCCCCGGGAGGGGGTACTCCTACGAGCAGTACTTC
.,.,TRBV11-2,TRBJ1-1,CASSRGSGNTEAFF,TGTGCCAGCAGTCGCGGATCGGGGAACACTGAAGCTTTCTTT
.,TRBD2,TRBV7-2,TRBJ2-7,CASSFLAGEWGEQYF,TGTGCCAGCAGCTTTCTAGCGGGAGAATGGGGGGAGCAGTACTTC
.,.,TRBV19,TRBJ2-5,CASSIPGQPLETQYF,TGTGCCAGTAGTATCCCTGGACAACCCTTGGAGACCCAGTACTTC
.,TRBD1,TRBV5-1,TRBJ1-1,CASSYTGATEAFF,TGCGCCAGCAGCTACACAGGGGCCACTGAAGCTTTCTTT
.,TRBD2,TRBV6-2/TRBV6-3,TRBJ2-3,CASSPGLASDTQYF,TGTGCCAGCAGTCCAGGACTAGCATCAGATACGCAGTATTTT
.,.,TRBV7-2,TRBJ2-2,CASSLLTGNTGELFF,TGTGCCAGCAGCTTATTAACAGGGAACACCGGGGAGCTGTTTTTT
.,TRBD1,TRBV7-8,TRBJ1-2,CASSPWTGGSYYGYTF,TGTGCCAGCAGCCCGTGGACAGGAGGGTCCTACTATGGCTACACCTTC
once,TRBD1,TRBV19,TRBJ1-3,CATSTGGHSGNTIYF,TGTGCCACTTCGACAGGGGGCCACTCTGGAAACACCATATATTTT
.,.,TRBV18,TRBJ2-6,CASSPRQTGRGANVLTF,TGTGCCAGCTCACCACGCCAAACAGGGCGTGGGGCCAACGTCCTGACTTTC
.,.,TRBV19,TRBJ2-1,CATSSDWMQFF,TGTGCTACTTCTTCGGACTGGATGCAGTTCTTC
once,.,TRBV6-5,TRBJ1-5,CASSRDGKFNQPQHF,TGTGCCAGCAGTCGCGACGGGAAATTCAATCAGCCCCAGCATTTT
.,TRBD1,TRBV3-1/TRBV3-2,TRBJ2-1,CASSQERDRGRSEQFF,TGTGCCAGCAGCCAAGAAAGGGACAGGGGGCGTAGTGAGCAGTTCTTC
.,TRBD1,TRBV6-6,TRBJ1-2,CASSYSYGTGGGYTF,TGTGCCAGCAGTTACTCGTATGGGACAGGGGGCGGCTACACCTTC
few,TRBD1,TRBV28,TRBJ1-1,CASNWPLTGFDSYTEAFF,TGTGCCAGCAACTGGCCCCTGACAGGGTTCGACTCGTACACTGAAGCTTTCTTT